The present T cell receptor beta chain was sequenced within a study of T cells after yellow fever vaccination. Study background: When fractions had low cell numbers, they were prepared with SMART-Seq v4 Ultra Low Input.

Study results and caveats: Clonotypes appearing in both CD4 and CD8 compartments existed, and their share was small.

Synthesis of TCR cDNA relied on 5'RACE template switching, which attached a universal primer site and UMIs. TCRdb re-analysed the 5' RACE reads in MiXCR, keeping a single row per CDR3 protein. The sample has hundreds of thousands of distinct CDR3 sequences; 6.2% are singletons. This clonotype appeared many times. Its antigen is not identified. Germline values: CDR1 DFQATT, CDR2 SNEGSKA (reference sequence). There are 17 residues in the CDR3. The trim removed 3 bases at V and 4 bases at J, leaving 13 bases unmatched. This receptor was identified in a man younger than 40 who received the YFV17D yellow fever vaccine. Sequencing used PBMCs, obtained 5 days after the yellow fever booster vaccination. The V call is TRBV20-1, the J call TRBJ1-5, with 9 nucleotides matching TRBD1. Here the CDR3 DNA reads TGCAGTGCTAGGGCACAGGGGGCGGTTGGCCAAAATCAGCCCCAGCATTTT. Translated, it gives CSARAQGAVGQNQPQHF.